This TCR beta chain was retrieved from a study of read filtering for tumor transcriptome and immune sequencing (dated by TCRdb to 2020 to 2021). For the wider study: Of the patients in the cohort, under 20 were male and some 15 were female, and their mean age was around 66 years, with a range of about 47 to 85. A main aim was a read-filtering strategy for immune repertoire data, specifically whether clonotypes supported by a single read should be removed. By revised international staging, 8 or 9 patients were R-ISS I, fewer than 20 were R-ISS II and about 7 were R-ISS III. Per sample, about 4.05 to 11 million TCR-region mapped reads were obtained with IR-seq, compared with only about 80 to 1,400 with RNA-seq. Using the same bone marrow samples, the study compared TCR repertoires obtained by targeted immune repertoire sequencing with those obtained by bulk whole-transcriptome sequencing. After DNase treatment, whole-transcriptome libraries were prepared with the TruSeq RNA Access Library Prep Kit.

TCR libraries were constructed from 400 ng RNA using the Immunoverse kit, and molecular barcoded adaptors covering alpha/delta and beta/gamma chains were employed. TCR library preparation used the same RNA that was used for transcriptome sequencing. An Illumina HiSeq 4000 with 2 x 150 cycles was used to sequence the TCR libraries. Per the original workflow: TCR reads were aligned to human V, D, J and C references and assembled into CDR3 clonotypes with MiXCR, including quality filtering and error correction. The tcR package in R was used for analysis of clonotype counts and gene usage diversity. Raw mapping reads were checked after the RNA-seq reads had been mapped by STAR aligner version 2.5.3a onto the human GRCh37 genome. To test how sequencing depth affected the clonotypes detected, IR-seq fastq files were randomly downsampled with Seqtk 1.3. TCRdb handled the public reads itself, with Q25 trimming in fastp and clone calling in MiXCR, and kept productive beta chains. CDR3 protein duplicates are merged, each entry listing the most common genes and DNA. The V and J calls shown here were made by TCRdb, not taken from the authors' results. This sample holds 130,000 or so distinct CDR3 sequences; less than 15% were observed only once. Just under 8.5% of the sample goes to the ten largest clones.

In this sample, this clonotype turned up many times. Its antigen has not been determined. No much larger clone exists at a distance of one base, and base qualities are not known. Bone marrow was sampled from every patient at the time of active disease. Bone marrow mononuclear cells were isolated by Ficoll-Hypaque density gradient centrifugation. Myeloma plasma cells were removed and CD138-negative cells were collected by negative selection after labeling with CD138 magnetic microbeads on a MACS separator. The purity of the isolated cells was checked by flow cytometry with CD138 antibodies on an Attune NxT. TRIzol reagent was used to extract total RNA, which was then quantified with a NanoDrop spectrophotometer. For each patient, paired RNA-seq and IR-seq were run on the CD138-negative bone marrow sample from that patient. Broader findings and caveats from the paper: The sorted CD138-negative fraction was a mixed bone marrow immune population, not purified T cells. IR-seq captured clonotypes at much higher depth and more reliably than RNA-seq, and smaller IR-seq throughput sufficed to identify most shared clonotypes. In IR-seq, around 85% of clonotypes but about 3.5% of total reads were represented by single-read clonotypes, whereas in RNA-seq, approximately 70% of clonotypes and approximately 40% of reads were represented by single-read clonotypes. When single-read clonotypes were removed, the proportions of shared clonotypes in IR-seq and RNA-seq correlated more strongly.

Measured from the cysteine to the phenylalanine, the CDR3 is 15 residues long. This entry keeps only the CDR3 DNA: 45 bases, framed from base 1. A distance of 15 bases separates the germline ends of V and J, which lose 2 bases and 3 bases respectively. The CDR1 and CDR2 encoded by the germline V gene are SGHRS and YFSETQ. The material sequenced was a population of CD138-negative cells sorted from bone marrow. The cell subset or site label on this specimen signifies: bone marrow mononuclear cells depleted of CD138+ plasma/myeloma cells by negative magnetic selection. The receptor comes from a donor aged 40 or over with multiple myeloma. Rearrangement joined TRBV5-1 to TRBJ2-7; matching of 6 bases hints at TRBD2 as the D gene. DNA sequence: TGCGCCAGCAGCTTATTGGGAGGAGGGGACTACGAGCAGTACTTC. Translated, this gives CASSLLGGGDYEQYF.